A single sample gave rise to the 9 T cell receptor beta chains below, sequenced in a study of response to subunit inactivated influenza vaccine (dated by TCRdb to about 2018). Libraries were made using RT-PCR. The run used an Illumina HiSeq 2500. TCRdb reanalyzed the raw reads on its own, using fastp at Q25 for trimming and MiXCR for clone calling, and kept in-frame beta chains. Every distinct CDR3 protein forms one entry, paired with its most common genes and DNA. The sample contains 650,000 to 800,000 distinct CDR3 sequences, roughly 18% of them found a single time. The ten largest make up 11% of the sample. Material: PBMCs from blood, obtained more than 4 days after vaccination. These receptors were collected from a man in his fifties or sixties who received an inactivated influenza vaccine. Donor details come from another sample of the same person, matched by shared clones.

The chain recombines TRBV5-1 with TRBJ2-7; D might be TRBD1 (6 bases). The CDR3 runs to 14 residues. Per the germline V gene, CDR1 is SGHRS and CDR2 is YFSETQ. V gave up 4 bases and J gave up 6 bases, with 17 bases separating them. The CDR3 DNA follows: TGCGCCAGCAGCGATAGGGGGAGAAGTTTCGAGCAGTACTTC. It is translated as CASSDRGRSFEQYF.

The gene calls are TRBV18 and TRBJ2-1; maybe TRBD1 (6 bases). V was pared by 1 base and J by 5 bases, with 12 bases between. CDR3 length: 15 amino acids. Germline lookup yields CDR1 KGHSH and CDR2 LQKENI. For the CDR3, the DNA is TGTGCCAGCTCACCACGAGGGACAATAGACAATGAGCAGTTCTTC. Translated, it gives CASSPRGTIDNEQFF.

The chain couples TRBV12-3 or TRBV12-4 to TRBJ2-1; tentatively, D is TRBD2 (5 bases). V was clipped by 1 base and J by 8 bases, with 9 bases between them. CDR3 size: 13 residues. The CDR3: CASSLGGNDEQFF. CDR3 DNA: TGTGCCAGCAGTTTAGGAGGGAACGATGAGCAGTTCTTC.

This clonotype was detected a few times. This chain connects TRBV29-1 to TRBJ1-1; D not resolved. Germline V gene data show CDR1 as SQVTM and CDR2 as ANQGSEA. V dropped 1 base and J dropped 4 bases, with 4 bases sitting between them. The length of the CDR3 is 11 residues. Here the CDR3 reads CSVEAFTEAFF. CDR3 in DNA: TGCAGCGTTGAAGCCTTCACTGAAGCTTTCTTT.

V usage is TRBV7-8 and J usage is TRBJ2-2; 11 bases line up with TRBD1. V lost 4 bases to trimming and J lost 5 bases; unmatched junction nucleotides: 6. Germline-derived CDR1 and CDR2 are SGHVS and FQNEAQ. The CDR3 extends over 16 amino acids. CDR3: CASSWAGTGGTGELFF. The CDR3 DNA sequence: TGTGCCAGCAGCTGGGCCGGGACAGGGGGGACCGGGGAGCTGTTTTTT.

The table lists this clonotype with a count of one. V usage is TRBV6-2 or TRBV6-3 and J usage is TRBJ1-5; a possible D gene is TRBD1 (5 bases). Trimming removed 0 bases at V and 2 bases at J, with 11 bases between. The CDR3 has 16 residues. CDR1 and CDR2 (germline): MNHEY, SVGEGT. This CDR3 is CASSYSAGFGNQPQHF. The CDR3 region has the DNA TGTGCCAGCAGTTACTCGGCAGGGTTTGGCAATCAGCCCCAGCATTTT.

The DNA for the CDR3 is TGTGCCCTCGGGACAGGGGCTTCTGGGGCCAACGTCCTGACTTTC. This translates into CALGTGASGANVLTF. The chain has TRBV10-3 and TRBJ2-6; 10 bases align to TRBD1. This CDR3 spans 15 amino acids. The trim removed 11 bases at V and 1 base at J, leaving 5 bases unmatched. The V gene's germline CDR1 is ENHRY and CDR2 SYGVKD.

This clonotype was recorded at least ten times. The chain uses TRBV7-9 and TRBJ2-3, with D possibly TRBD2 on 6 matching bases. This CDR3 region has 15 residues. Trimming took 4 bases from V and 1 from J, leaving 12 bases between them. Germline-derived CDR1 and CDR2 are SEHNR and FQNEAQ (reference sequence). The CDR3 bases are TGTGCCAGCAGCTCTCTGCGGGGCGGCACAGATACGCAGTATTTT. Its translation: CASSSLRGGTDTQYF.

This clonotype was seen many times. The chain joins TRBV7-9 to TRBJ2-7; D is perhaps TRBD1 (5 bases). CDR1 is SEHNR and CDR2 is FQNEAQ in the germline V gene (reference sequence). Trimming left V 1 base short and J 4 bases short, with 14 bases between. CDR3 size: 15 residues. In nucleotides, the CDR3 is TGTGCCAGCAGCTTAGATGGACCTGACAGTTACGAGCAGTACTTC. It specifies CASSLDGPDSYEQYF.